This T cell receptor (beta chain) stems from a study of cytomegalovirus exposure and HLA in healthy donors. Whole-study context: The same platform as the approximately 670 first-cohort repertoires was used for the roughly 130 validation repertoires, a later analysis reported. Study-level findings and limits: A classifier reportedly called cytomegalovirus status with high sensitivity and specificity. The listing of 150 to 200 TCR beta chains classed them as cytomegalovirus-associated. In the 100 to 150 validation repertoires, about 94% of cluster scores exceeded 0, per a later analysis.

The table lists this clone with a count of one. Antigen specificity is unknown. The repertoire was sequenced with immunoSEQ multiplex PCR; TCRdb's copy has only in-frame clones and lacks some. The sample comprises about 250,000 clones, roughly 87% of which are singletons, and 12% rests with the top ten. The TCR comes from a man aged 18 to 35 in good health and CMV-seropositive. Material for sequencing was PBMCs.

The CDR3 sequence: CASSSGQGSTDTQYF. For the CDR3, the DNA is TGTGCCAGCAGTTCGGGACAGGGAAGTACAGATACGCAGTATTTT. The chain combines TRBV28 with TRBJ2-3, with TRBD1 matching 9 bases. Unmatched junction bases numbered 5, after V lost 4 bases and J lost 3 bases. The CDR3 is made up of 15 amino acids. The germline CDR1 and CDR2 sequences are MDHEN and SYDVKM.